Included here is one T cell receptor (beta chain) sequence, with context. Its target is unknown. The data were obtained in a study of cytomegalovirus exposure and HLA in healthy donors. Amplification used 60 Vbeta primers and 13 Jbeta primers. The repertoire was sequenced with immunoSEQ multiplex PCR; TCRdb's copy has only in-frame clones and lacks some. This sample yields under 250,000 clones, of which around 80% are seen a single time; around 1.9% belongs to the top ten. The CDR3 spans 16 residues. The junction had 7 bases not matched to a gene; V was cut back by 5 bases and J by 3 bases. Germline V lookup: CDR1 SGHVS, CDR2 FNYEAQ. Study results and limitations: It was in a later analysis that TCR association rates were seen to vary by HLA locus, highest for DRB1 and lowest for HLA-C.

The receptor was derived from a man aged 30 to 45 in good health and CMV-seronegative. Sequencing was done on a sample of PBMCs. The rearrangement joins TRBV7-6 to TRBJ2-2, with TRBD1 identical over 9 bases. CDR3 DNA: TGTGCCAGCAGCCCGCGGACAGGGGTCTACACCGGGGAGCTGTTTTTT. Its translation is CASSPRTGVYTGELFF.